This entry lists 6 T cell receptor beta chains sequenced from one sample in a study of CD8+CD57+ T cells in acquired aplastic anemia. Profiles of TCR beta VDJ and CDR3 were generated from a genomic DNA template. TCRdb independently ran MiXCR on the reads; one entry per CDR3 protein. The data contain 250,000 to 300,000 distinct CDR3 sequences, roughly half of them singletons. The sequencing input was sorted CD4+, CD8+, or CD8+CD57+ T cells (not recorded which) from PBMCs. The source is a human donor with severe aplastic anemia or a healthy control (not recorded which).

The chain has TRBV20-1 and TRBJ1-1; 7 positions match TRBD1. Trimming at V came to 1 base and at J to 4 bases, leaving 3 bases not matched to a gene. This CDR3 has 13 amino acids. Germline V CDR1 and CDR2: DFQATT, SNEGSKA (reference sequence). In DNA form, the CDR3 reads TGCAGTGCTAGAGCAGGGGGTGTCACTGAAGCTTTCTTT. Its protein product is CSARAGGVTEAFF.

V and J are TRBV19 and TRBJ1-2, with a weak D call TRBD1 (5 bases). The V end was cut by 5 bases, the J end by 6 bases, with 19 bases between. This CDR3 spans 15 amino acids. Germline V lookup: CDR1 LNHDA, CDR2 SQIVND (reference sequence). CDR3 in DNA: TGTGCCAGTAGTCCTCCCTCGACAGCACGGGATGGCTACACCTTC. This translates into CASSPPSTARDGYTF.

The sample holds one count of this clonotype. This rearrangement joins TRBV20-1 to TRBJ2-5; the match to TRBD1 covers 8 bases. In germline, CDR1 is DFQATT, CDR2 SNEGSKA (reference sequence). The CDR3 has 15 amino acids. J was trimmed by 1 base and V by 3 bases; bases with no gene match: 7. Here the CDR3 reads CSASAGTGGQETQYF. In nucleotides, the CDR3 is TGCAGTGCTAGCGCCGGTACAGGGGGCCAAGAGACCCAGTACTTC.

This chain uses TRBV5-1 with TRBJ2-7, with D perhaps matching TRBD1 (5 bases). From germline, CDR1 is SGHRS and CDR2 YFSETQ. V lost 1 base and J lost 5, with 16 bases in between. The CDR3 has 15 residues. The DNA of the CDR3 is TGCGCCAGCAGCTTGAGGGGCAGGTGGCTCGACGAGCAGTACTTC. This codes for CASSLRGRWLDEQYF.

The chain carries TRBV19 and TRBJ2-7; 8 positions match TRBD2. The germline V gene encodes CDR1 LNHDA and CDR2 SQIVND (reference sequence). This CDR3 comprises 14 residues. J lost 6 bases, V lost 10 bases, and 14 bases had no gene match. In nucleotides, the CDR3 is TGTGCCACCTCCGCTCAACAGGGACTAGGCGAGCAGTACTTC. Protein: CATSAQQGLGEQYF.

This clonotype is a singleton in its sample. V gene TRBV9 combines with J gene TRBJ2-1; D ambiguous. Per the germline V gene, CDR1 is SGDLS and CDR2 is YYNGEE. The CDR3 consists of 16 residues. V was shortened by 4 bases and J by 2 bases, with 16 bases between the two germline ends. CDR3 bases: TGTGCCAGCAGCTTGGCCAGGTTCCCGACCTACAATGAGCAGTTCTTC. As protein: CASSLARFPTYNEQFF.